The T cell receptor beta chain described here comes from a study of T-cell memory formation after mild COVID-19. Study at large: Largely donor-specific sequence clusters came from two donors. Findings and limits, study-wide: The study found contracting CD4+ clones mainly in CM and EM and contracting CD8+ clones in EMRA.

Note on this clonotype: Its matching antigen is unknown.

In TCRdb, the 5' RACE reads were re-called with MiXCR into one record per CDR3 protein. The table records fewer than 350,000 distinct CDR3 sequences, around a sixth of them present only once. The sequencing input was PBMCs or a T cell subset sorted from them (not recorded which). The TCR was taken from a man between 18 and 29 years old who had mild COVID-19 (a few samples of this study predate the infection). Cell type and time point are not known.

This CDR3 reads CASSPAPRTSTEQFF. CDR3 DNA sequence: TGTGCCAGCAGCCCAGCGCCCCGTACTAGTACCGAGCAGTTCTTC. J is TRBJ2-1 and V is TRBV11-1, with D perhaps TRBD2 (5 bases). V was pared by 5 bases and J by 10 bases, with 21 bases between. CDR3 length: 15 amino acids. The V gene's germline CDR1 is SGHAT and CDR2 FQDESV (reference sequence).